The entry that follows covers one TCR beta chain sequence. Other DNA sequences in the same sample also yield this CDR3. The CDR3 consists of 14 residues. The germline V gene has CDR1 MGHRA and CDR2 YSYEKL. J lost 4 bases, V lost 0 bases, and 1 base had no gene match. The authors' processing: For nucleated cells, counts were estimated from reference gene primer amplification. TCRdb keeps only in-frame clones here, not all; method: immunoSEQ multiplex PCR. V, J and clone size reflect that table, while D and trimming were determined from the DNA. The top ten hold 2% to 2.5% of the sample, which has approximately 270,000 clones, around 90% seen once. This entry is derived from a study of blood T cell repertoires in COVID-19. On the study more broadly: Sites in the United States, Italy and Spain provided acute and convalescent COVID-19 samples. In each case, the material was cDNA or gDNA derived from T cells, B-cell-depleted T cells, or PBMCs.

The material sequenced was peripheral blood. The chain uses TRBV4-1 and TRBJ1-1; 8 bases agree with TRBD1. This clonotype was obtained from a man aged 45-60 years with acute or convalescent COVID-19. CDR3 nucleotide sequence: TGCGCCAGCAGCCAAGACAGGGGGCGCACTGAAGCTTTCTTT. It codes for CASSQDRGRTEAFF.